Detailed here is one TCR beta chain. These data belong to a study of blood T cell repertoires in COVID-19. The overall study: From T cells, B-cell-depleted T cells, or PBMCs came the material, which was cDNA or gDNA.

Sequenced by immunoSEQ multiplex PCR; TCRdb stores in-frame clones only, minus some. The data hold 55,000 to 75,000 clones, with roughly 84% observed a single time. Germline CDR1 reads MGHDK; CDR2 reads SYGVNS. Trimming took off 4 bases at V and 8 bases at J, with 23 bases between the two ends. The CDR3 length is 16 residues. The chain links TRBV25-1 to TRBJ1-2; no firm D call. This receptor was obtained from an elderly man with COVID-19, enrolled during active disease. The sequencing input was peripheral blood. The CDR3 coding sequence is TGTGCCAGCAGTGCTACCCTCTCCACAACGGCAGGAGGCTACACCTTC. Translated, it gives CASSATLSTTAGGYTF.